This section outlines one T cell receptor (beta chain) sequence together with its context. Its specificity is not known. The assay was immunoSEQ multiplex PCR, and TCRdb's table has in-frame clones only and misses some. The sample yields 85,000 to 120,000 clones, around 90% seen once. This sample is drawn from a study of siplizumab effects on memory and regulatory T cells. The germline CDR1 and CDR2 sequences are SGHTA and FQGNSA. This CDR3 has 15 amino acids. The V and J ends lost 5 bases and 3 bases respectively, with 17 bases between them. General study points: An assignable naive or memory phenotype was lacking in roughly 75-95% of proliferating CD4+ or CD8+ clones. The diversity of naive T cells seemed greater than that of memory cells, and their alloresponse contribution seemed major.

The source of this sequence is a human donor in good health. The chain joins TRBV7-2 to TRBJ2-7; D is possibly TRBD1 (6 bases). Sequenced material: CD4+ T cells sorted from blood. CDR3 in DNA: TGTGCCAGCAGCGATTACAGTGGGGGCCTCTACGAGCAGTACTTC. It translates to CASSDYSGGLYEQYF.